One sample yielded the 26 T cell receptor beta chains listed below, sequenced in a study of blood T cells in healthy people across ages. Together with a sample-barcoded 5' primer, a J-beta primer mix was included in a second PCR lasting roughly 6 to 12 cycles. TCRdb reprocessed the 5' RACE reads with MiXCR, giving one entry per CDR3 protein. The table shows about 680,000 distinct CDR3 sequences, with 49% occurring only once. Sequencing was performed on blood. These TCRs come from a woman aged 55-69 years in good health.

The rearrangement links TRBV30 to TRBJ2-3, with D possibly matching TRBD2 (7 bases). CDR1 is GTSNPN and CDR2 is SVGIG in the germline V gene (reference sequence). The CDR3 totals 13 residues. V gave up 3 bases and J gave up 4 bases, with 11 bases separating them. The CDR3, as DNA: TGTGCCTGGAGGGGGGGGGGCGCAGATACGCAGTATTTT. Its protein is CAWRGGGADTQYF.

This clonotype has just a few counts. The genes are TRBV9 and TRBJ2-7, with 12 bases matching TRBD2. The V segment lost 2 bases and the J segment 6 bases; nucleotides outside the gene matches: 12. CDR3 length: 17 residues. Germline assignment: CDR1 SGDLS and CDR2 YYNGEE. The CDR3 nucleotides are TGTGCCAGCAGCGTCGATCTAGGGGGACTAGCGGGTTCCGAGCAGTACTTC. This codes for CASSVDLGGLAGSEQYF.

The gene calls are TRBV15 and TRBJ2-1, with 7 bases matching TRBD2. The ends lost 0 bases at V and 10 bases at J; junction bases unmatched: 15. In germline, CDR1 is LNHNV, CDR2 YYDKDF (reference sequence). The CDR3 sequence is 17 residues long. The CDR3 protein is CATSRDYAGVDRREQFF. Here the CDR3 DNA reads TGTGCCACCAGCAGAGATTATGCGGGAGTTGATCGTCGGGAGCAGTTCTTC.

In regard to this clonotype: A single base separates this from a much larger clone, so it may be a read error. The chain joins TRBV5-1 to TRBJ2-7; 8 nucleotides line up with TRBD2. CDR3 size: 18 residues. Germline loops: CDR1 SGHRS, CDR2 YFSETQ. The chain's CDR3 is CAGSPRTSRPSGSYEQYF. The CDR3 nucleotides are TGCGCCGGCAGCCCCCGGACTAGCCGCCCCTCGGGCTCCTACGAGCAGTACTTC.

This clonotype was detected only a few times. The J gene is TRBJ1-1, the V gene TRBV2; 10 bases are a match to TRBD1. The CDR3 extends over 16 amino acids. The germline V gene encodes CDR1 SNHLY and CDR2 FYNNEI. With 3 bases clipped from V and 1 base from J, the junction kept 5 bases outside the gene matches. The chain's CDR3 is CASSDRRDRGNTEAFF. The DNA for the CDR3 is TGTGCCAGCAGTGATCGGAGGGACAGGGGGAACACTGAAGCTTTCTTT.

This clonotype was counted many times. The chain has TRBV7-2 and TRBJ2-7; D perhaps matches TRBD2 (6 bases). This CDR3 contains 14 residues. Germline-derived CDR1 and CDR2 are SGHTA and FQGNSA. V lost 5 bases to trimming and J lost 3 bases, with 14 bases between them. This CDR3 is CASSPKGRDYEQYF. DNA for the CDR3: TGTGCCAGCAGCCCAAAAGGGCGGGACTACGAGCAGTACTTC.

This clonotype was observed a handful of times. V and J are TRBV20-1 and TRBJ2-3; 13 bases agree with TRBD2. Germline V gene sequence: CDR1 DFQATT, CDR2 SNEGSKA (reference sequence). Trimming at V came to 6 bases and at J to 6 bases, leaving 9 bases not matched to a gene. CDR3 size: 15 residues. The CDR3: CSADGTSGTGDTQYF. In DNA, the CDR3 is TGCAGTGCCGACGGGACTAGCGGGACTGGGGATACGCAGTATTTT.

V and J are TRBV28 and TRBJ2-7; D may be TRBD2 (5 bases). The CDR3 extends over 14 amino acids. Germline values: CDR1 MDHEN, CDR2 SYDVKM. V lost 8 bases to trimming and J lost 4 bases, with 18 bases between them. CDR3 bases: TGTGCCAGCCACCCAAACCTGGGGAGTTACGAGCAGTACTTC. Protein sequence: CASHPNLGSYEQYF.

This clonotype was seen at least ten times. CDR3 loop: CASSEGAGGHREQFF. CDR3 coding DNA: TGTGCCAGCAGTGAAGGAGCGGGAGGGCACCGGGAGCAGTTCTTC. The gene calls are TRBV25-1 and TRBJ2-1; TRBD2 agrees at 10 bases. In germline, CDR1 is MGHDK, CDR2 SYGVNS. V shed 2 bases, J shed 10 bases, and the junction held 8 bases outside the gene matches. The length of the CDR3 is 15 residues.

This chain links TRBV6-1 with TRBJ1-2, with D hard to call. The germline V gene has CDR1 MNHNS and CDR2 SASEGT. V was cut by 4 bases and J by 4 bases, with 16 bases left in between. The CDR3 spans 15 residues. The CDR3 spells CASSVLTKGGYGYTF. CDR3 bases: TGTGCCAGCAGTGTATTGACGAAGGGTGGCTATGGCTACACCTTC.

The chain combines TRBV20-1 with TRBJ2-7, with TRBD2 matching 9 bases. This CDR3 has 17 residues. Trimming cost V 4 bases and J 7 bases; bases outside gene matches: 20. Germline V CDR1 and CDR2: DFQATT, SNEGSKA (reference sequence). The CDR3 DNA follows: TGCAGTGCTACAGGGTTAGGGCGGGAGGGCCGTATGGATGAGCAGTACTTC. Translation: CSATGLGREGRMDEQYF.

In this sample, this clonotype turned up many times. This chain links TRBV7-2 with TRBJ2-1; TRBD2 agrees at 12 bases. With V trimmed by 7 bases and J by 5 bases, 6 bases remained unmatched. This CDR3 is built from 15 residues. Germline V gene data show CDR1 as SGHTA and CDR2 as FQGNSA. The chain's CDR3 is CASNLLAGGHNEQFF. CDR3 bases: TGTGCCAGCAACCTACTAGCGGGAGGCCACAATGAGCAGTTCTTC. Complete variable domain (other parts from reference TRBV7-2 and TRBJ2-1): GAGVSQSPSNKVTEKGKDVELRCDPISGHTALYWYRQSLGQGLEFLIYFQGNSAPDKSGLPSDRFSAERTGGSVSTLTIQRTQQEDSAVYLCASNLLAGGHNEQFFGPGTRLTVL.

The rearrangement uses TRBV20-1 and TRBJ2-1; 10 bases agree with TRBD2. The J call may be faulty, since TRBJ2-7 better matches the DNA end. The CDR3 is 15 amino acids. CDR1 and CDR2 from the germline V gene are DFQATT and SNEGSKA (reference sequence). The DNA for the CDR3 is TGCAGTGCCAAGCCAGCGGGAGGGCCCTTAAATGAGCAGTACTTC. It translates to CSAKPAGGPLNEQYF.

This clonotype was found a few times. The V gene is TRBV7-3, the J gene TRBJ2-3, with 8 bases fitting TRBD2. CDR1 and CDR2 from the germline V gene are SGHTA and FQGTGA. The CDR3 length is 15 residues. Germline trimming cut 3 bases from V and 0 bases from J; bases unmatched to any gene: 2. The CDR3 reads CASSFIAGSTDTQYF. In nucleotides, the CDR3 is TGTGCCAGCAGCTTTATAGCGGGAAGCACAGATACGCAGTATTTT.

This clonotype was detected only a few times. The gene calls are TRBV29-1 and TRBJ2-3; unclear D gene. CDR1 is SQVTM and CDR2 is ANQGSEA in the germline V gene. The CDR3 contains 13 residues. V dropped 3 bases and J dropped 1 base, with 8 bases sitting between them. CDR3 nucleotides: TGCAGCGTTGACTCAAGCGGCACAGATACGCAGTATTTT. As protein: CSVDSSGTDTQYF.

This CDR3 is CSARDPRITEAFF. The CDR3 nucleotides are TGCAGTGCTAGGGACCCGAGGATCACTGAAGCTTTCTTT. The chain has TRBV20-1 and TRBJ1-1; no clear D gene. Trimming took off 3 bases at V and 4 bases at J, with 12 bases between the two ends. This CDR3 is built from 13 residues. Germline assignment: CDR1 DFQATT and CDR2 SNEGSKA (reference sequence).

The V and J genes are TRBV3-1 and TRBJ2-1; D remains unclear. Germline V lookup: CDR1 LGHDT, CDR2 YNNKEL (reference sequence). This CDR3 is built from 13 residues. V lost 4 bases and J lost 9, with 13 bases in between. CDR3 DNA sequence: TGTGCCAGCAGCCCCACCAGTCGGGTTGAGCAGTTCTTC. Translating gives CASSPTSRVEQFF.

The genes are TRBV4-3 and TRBJ1-2, with D unresolved. The length of the CDR3 is 13 residues. CDR1 is LGHNA, CDR2 YSLEER, per germline. V shed 1 base and J shed 8 bases, with 11 bases lying between them. In DNA form, the CDR3 reads TGCGCCAGCAGCCAAGGCCCATTAGGAGGCTACACCTTC. Translating gives CASSQGPLGGYTF.

V gene TRBV27 combines with J gene TRBJ1-1; D gene uncertain. The CDR3 consists of 15 residues. Germline V gene lookup returns CDR1 MNHEY and CDR2 SMNVEV (reference sequence). V was trimmed by 0 bases and J by 0 bases, leaving 8 bases between them. CDR3 sequence: CASSLSTRVNTEAFF. The CDR3 coding sequence is TGTGCCAGCAGTTTATCGACCAGAGTGAACACTGAAGCTTTCTTT.

In its sample, this clonotype was seen a few times. The V and J genes are TRBV28 and TRBJ2-1, with TRBD2 matching 8 bases. CDR3 length equals 16 residues. With 5 bases clipped from V and 9 bases from J, the junction kept 15 bases outside the gene matches. Germline loops: CDR1 MDHEN, CDR2 SYDVKM. This chain's CDR3 is CASSPPGSGIGGEQFF. The CDR3 DNA reads TGTGCCAGCAGTCCCCCGGGTAGCGGGATCGGTGGTGAGCAGTTCTTC.

The J gene is TRBJ2-1, the V gene TRBV7-8, with 9 bases lining up with TRBD2. Looked up from germline, CDR1 is SGHVS and CDR2 is FQNEAQ. The junction had 20 bases not matched to a gene; V was cut back by 2 bases and J by 15 bases. The CDR3 is 17 residues long. The CDR3 sequence: CASSLLLFGVEREALFF. CDR3 coding DNA: TGTGCCAGCAGCTTATTACTTTTTGGGGTCGAGCGGGAGGCCTTGTTCTTC.

This clonotype came up a few times. The V gene is TRBV29-1, the J gene TRBJ2-6; no definite D call. CDR1 and CDR2 from the germline V gene are SQVTM and ANQGSEA. The CDR3 runs to 14 residues. The germline V and J ends were trimmed by 6 bases and 0 bases, with 9 bases remaining between them. CDR3 region: CSVPSDSGANVLTF. The CDR3, as DNA: TGCAGCGTCCCGTCAGACTCTGGGGCCAACGTCCTGACTTTC.

By its share, this clonotype is medium-sized (0.01 to 0.1%). V gene TRBV28 combines with J gene TRBJ1-4; D is perhaps TRBD1 (5 bases). This CDR3 has 15 amino acids. Germline V gene lookup returns CDR1 MDHEN and CDR2 SYDVKM. Trimming removed 5 bases at V and 0 bases at J, with 10 bases between. For the CDR3, the DNA is TGTGCCAGCAGTGTCCGGGGGGCAACTAATGAAAAACTGTTTTTT. This gives the protein CASSVRGATNEKLFF.

This clonotype appeared a single time. The genes are TRBV28 and TRBJ2-3; 14 bases map to TRBD2. V was clipped by 4 bases and J by 3 bases; unmatched bases: 6. The CDR3 sequence is 17 residues long. Germline V gene lookup returns CDR1 MDHEN and CDR2 SYDVKM. The CDR3 protein is CASSWGTSGRVTDTQYF. CDR3 nucleotides: TGTGCCAGCAGTTGGGGGACTAGCGGGAGAGTGACAGATACGCAGTATTTT.

This clonotype was counted a few times. J is TRBJ2-7 and V is TRBV6-6; D perhaps matches TRBD2 (6 bases). From germline, CDR1 is MNHNY and CDR2 SVGAGI (reference sequence). CDR3 length equals 11 residues. The V and J ends lost 10 bases and 2 bases respectively, with 9 bases between them. The CDR3 nucleotides read TGTGCCAACGGCGGGGCCTACGAGCAGTACTTC. Translated, it gives CANGGAYEQYF.

J is TRBJ2-7 and V is TRBV24-1; TRBD1 aligns across 10 bases. Unmatched junction bases numbered 0, after V lost 5 bases and J lost 6 bases. The CDR3 totals 12 residues. Germline lookup yields CDR1 KGHDR and CDR2 SFDVKD. Here the CDR3 DNA reads TGTGCCACCAGTGGGGACAGGGGCGAGCAGTACTTC. It specifies CATSGDRGEQYF.